This T cell receptor (beta chain) is drawn from a study of shared clonotypes between healthy human individuals (dated by TCRdb to about 2020). The study in broad terms: A couple of women and a few men aged 18 to 49 years were included in the cohort. For each donor, CD4 naive and CD4 memory were each run on three plates, CD8 naive on two plates, and CD8 memory on one plate. To estimate repertoire size and how much clonotypes are shared between individuals, the study performed deep sequencing of blood TCR repertoires from a few healthy adults. To increase sequencing depth and limit assay-specific biases, TCR repertoire library preparation and sequencing were carried out by different laboratories using diverse techniques. Between about 0.8 and 9 billion PBMCs per donor were obtained by leukapheresis.

Donors were healthy HIV-negative adults with no recently reported acute infections or vaccinations. Every donor was a Caucasian adult residing in Nashville, Tennessee, USA. CD4+ T cells were enriched by magnetic negative selection, after which naive cells were positively selected on CD45RA and the negative fraction was taken as the memory subset. Blood was collected by leukapheresis, and PBMCs were isolated by Ficoll-Histopaque density gradient centrifugation and then cryopreserved in liquid nitrogen vapor phase. Purity and quantity of every magnetically sorted T cell population were checked by analytical flow cytometry. Each sorted fraction had its genomic DNA isolated and then quantified by UV absorbance on a Nanodrop 2000c. Per the germline V gene (reference sequence), MNHNY is the CDR1 and SVGAGI is the CDR2. V ends up 4 bases short and J 5 bases short, with an unmatched junction base count of 3. The CDR3 covers 13 residues, taking in both the cysteine and the phenylalanine. Solely the CDR3 DNA is kept, with 39 bases framed from the first base.

TCR CDR3 regions were amplified from genomic DNA by multiplex PCR using the deep immunoSEQ assay. Extracted genomic DNA from each cell subset was distributed evenly across all wells of several immunoSEQ 96-well plates, and each plate was treated as a replicate. For sorted subsets, roughly 190 ng of genomic DNA, equivalent to 25,000 to 35,000 T cell genomes, went into each replicate PCR. Purified libraries were quantified with a Qubit 3.0 fluorometer, sized on a Bioanalyzer 2100, and re-quantified with the KAPA Library Quantification kit. Each immunoSEQ 96-well plate was sequenced on its own single-read 150-cycle Illumina NextSeq 550 flow cell. As for the original processing: Because only junctional sequences without quality scores were contained in the immunoSEQ output, filtering matching that applied to full-length reads could not be performed. Sequences were annotated with PyIR, a Python wrapper for IgBLAST v1.9, and V/J genes and CDR3 were assigned using IMGT germline references. Reads were removed for weak V/J assignments (E-value above 1e-6), missing CDR3, stop codons, out-of-frame junctions, or ambiguous translated residues. A V3J clonotype was defined by an identical inferred V gene, J gene, and CDR3 amino acid sequence. Percentage overlap between repertoires was calculated by dividing the number of shared unique clonotypes by the size of the smaller repertoire. Repertoire richness was assessed with RTK rarefaction, the Chao1 estimator, and Recon v2.1 estimates of unobserved clonotypes. OLGA was used to compute generation probabilities for all TCRbeta clonotypes that the gDNA method yielded from a few donors. TCRdb took over this immuneACCESS table, retaining in-frame rearrangements with V and J assigned. Such tables are incomplete; in checked studies, under half of the missing clones stem from an unresolved V gene, and the remainder is unexplained. V, J and clone size derive from that table, while D and trimming were established from the DNA sequence. This sample is represented by approximately 1,000,000 clones; approximately 75% of them were singletons. The ten largest account for 0.89% of the sample.

This clone was counted once. Its antigen has not been determined. Base qualities are missing; no much larger clone stands one base away. Paper-wide results and their limitations: Estimated clonotype richness was generally larger for naive than for memory subsets. The genetic and exposure-history diversity represented was limited by the small number of donors. Clonotypes shared by all four sorted-subset donors showed higher generation probabilities than non-shared clonotypes. Sharing across a few donors was observed for roughly 5.4% of naive CD4, about 4% of naive CD8, 2% to 2.5% of memory CD4, and roughly 0.4% of memory CD8 clonotypes. Sampling was restricted to blood, and TCR repertoires in tissues likely differ from the TCR repertoires found in blood. Incomplete sequencing was indicated by rarefaction of sorted-subset datasets, despite the large sequencing depth. Based on pairwise subsampling, the degree of clonotype sharing among donors was expected to be affected by sequencing depth.

The material sequenced was memory CD4+ T cells from PBMCs. What the cell subset or site label conveys for this sample: CD45RA-negative fraction. The chain is made from TRBV6-6 and TRBJ2-5, and 8 bases in between align with TRBD2. The sequence was obtained from a man aged 18 to 29 in good health. Some clones in this sample may be carry-over from other donors' samples. The CDR3 amino acid sequence is: CASSSAGVETQYF. The bases are TGTGCCAGCAGTTCAGCGGGAGTGGAGACCCAGTACTTC.